Shown below are 7 T cell receptor beta chains from a single sample sequenced in a study of Tregs in tolerant kidney transplant recipients. Data came from immunoSEQ multiplex PCR; TCRdb stores just in-frame clones and leaves some out. The repertoire has 65,000 or so clones, about 89% of them found once; the top ten carry 3.8%. Related graft donors supplied nonmyeloablative bone marrow transplants, and mixed chimerism was transient. The sequencing here drew on CD4+ T cells from blood (PBMCs), taken 6 months after the transplant. The receptors shown here come from a human patient who received a combined kidney and bone marrow transplant. The T cells may come from the graft donor.

The rearrangement joins TRBV6-1 to TRBJ1-5; the D is unclear. This CDR3 comprises 15 residues. CDR1 and CDR2 (germline): MNHNS, SASEGT. V lost 5 bases and J lost 3, with 14 bases in between. Written as DNA, the CDR3 is TGTGCCAGCAGTACCTATCAGACAAACAATCAGCCCCAGCATTTT. This codes for CASSTYQTNNQPQHF.

This sequence joins TRBV19 and TRBJ2-2; 11 bases line up with TRBD1. The V gene's germline CDR1 is LNHDA and CDR2 SQIVND (reference sequence). The junction had 5 bases not matched to a gene; V was cut back by 6 bases and J by 5 bases. CDR3 length: 15 amino acids. For the CDR3, the DNA is TGTGCCAGTAGCGGGGGGACAGGGGGTACCGGGGAGCTGTTTTTT. Protein product: CASSGGTGGTGELFF.

The rearrangement uses TRBV10-3 and TRBJ2-5, with D perhaps matching TRBD2 (6 bases). Germline V gene data show CDR1 as ENHRY and CDR2 as SYGVKD. Trimming took off 0 bases at V and 2 bases at J, with 10 bases between the two ends. The CDR3 has 15 residues. CDR3 sequence (DNA): TGTGCCATCAGTGAGTCGGCGGGGTCACAAGAGACCCAGTACTTC. Translating it yields CAISESAGSQETQYF.

This clone showed up just a few times. This chain joins TRBV5-1 and TRBJ1-2; TRBD1 agrees at 9 bases. Unmatched junction bases numbered 3, after V lost 0 bases and J lost 6 bases. Per germline, CDR1 SGHRS and CDR2 YFSETQ. There are 14 residues in the CDR3. The CDR3 nucleotides are TGCGCCAGCAGCTTGGGGGACAGGGTGAATGGCTACACCTTC. Translation: CASSLGDRVNGYTF. The entire variable domain, with the rest obtained from reference TRBV5-1 and TRBJ1-2, is as follows: KAGVTQTPRYLIKTRGQQVTLSCSPISGHRSVSWYQQTPGQGLQFLFEYFSETQRNKGNFPGRFSGRQFSNSRSEMNVSTLELGDSALYLCASSLGDRVNGYTFGSGTRLTVV.

The chain combines TRBV30 with TRBJ1-1; D ambiguous. Per germline, CDR1 GTSNPN and CDR2 SVGIG (reference sequence). The CDR3 is 15 amino acids. Trimming cost V 3 bases and J 6 bases, with 20 bases left between them. CDR3 residues: CAWSLVGRESSEAFF. The DNA of the CDR3 is TGTGCCTGGAGCCTGGTAGGGAGGGAGAGTTCTGAAGCTTTCTTT.

This chain links TRBV11-1 with TRBJ2-5; tentatively, D is TRBD2 (5 bases). The better agreement between TRBJ2-7 and the DNA end casts doubt on the J call. The germline gives CDR1 SGHAT, CDR2 FQDESV (reference sequence). The CDR3 length is 14 residues. Here the CDR3 reads CASSLGLAPYEQYF. CDR3 nucleotides: TGTGCCAGCAGCTTAGGCCTAGCCCCCTACGAGCAGTACTTC.

To note about this clone: Other DNA sequences in this sample translate to the same CDR3. The chain couples TRBV29-1 to TRBJ2-5; the match to TRBD1 covers 7 bases. Per germline, CDR1 SQVTM and CDR2 ANQGSEA. The CDR3 has 12 residues. Trimming removed 6 bases from V and 1 base from J; junction bases left unmatched: 2. The CDR3, as DNA: TGCAGCGTCCACAGGGGCCAAGAGACCCAGTACTTC. It translates to CSVHRGQETQYF. Based on the CDR3 plus reference TRBV29-1 and TRBJ2-5, the full variable domain is SAVISQKPSRDICQRGTSLTIQCQVDSQVTMMFWYRQQPGQSLTLIATANQGSEATYESGFVIDKFPISRPNLTFSTLTVSNMSPEDSSIYLCSVHRGQETQYFGPGTRLLVL.